Listed below are T cell receptor beta chains from one sample, sequenced in a study of T-cell memory formation after mild COVID-19. A single record per CDR3 protein comes from TCRdb applying MiXCR to the 5' RACE reads. Of just over 150,000 distinct CDR3 sequences detected, roughly 31% appear once; the ten largest clones hold 12%. The material sequenced was PBMCs or a T cell subset sorted from them (not recorded which). The receptors here all came from an adult woman who had mild COVID-19 (a few samples of this study predate the infection). Cell type and time point are not known. Each CDR3 is given with its conserved first and last residue. A D gene is named only where the DNA matches it firmly. Clone size appears in some rows only: once, few, many, or a class for an expanded clone.

D gene | J gene | V gene | clone size | CDR3 DNA | CDR3 protein
. | TRBJ2-7 | TRBV5-1 | . | TGCGCCAGCAGCACCGGGAGAGTCGGCGAGCAGTACTTC | CASSTGRVGEQYF
TRBD1 | TRBJ2-1 | TRBV12-3/TRBV12-4 | . | TGTGCCAGCAGTTTCCCAGGGGGCACGTACAATGAGCAGTTCTTC | CASSFPGGTYNEQFF
. | TRBJ2-3 | TRBV5-1 | many | TGCGCCAGCAGCTTGGAAGGCCAGATCACAGATACGCAGTATTTT | CASSLEGQITDTQYF
. | TRBJ1-1 | TRBV12-3/TRBV12-4 | many | TGTGCCAGCAGTTTTGGGAACACTGAAGCTTTCTTT | CASSFGNTEAFF
. | TRBJ2-4 | TRBV11-2 | . | TGTGCCAGCAGCCCCCGAGGCGGGGATATAGCCAAAAACATTCAGTACTTC | CASSPRGGDIAKNIQYF
TRBD2 | TRBJ2-1 | TRBV19 | few | TGTGCCAGTAGCTCAATAGCGGGGGGTCGCAATGAGCAGTTCTTC | CASSSIAGGRNEQFF
TRBD1 | TRBJ2-3 | TRBV6-5 | . | TGTGCCAGCAGCAGGGGGCACGGCACAGATACGCAGTATTTT | CASSRGHGTDTQYF
. | TRBJ1-2 | TRBV5-8 | . | TGTGCCAACCCACTATCGACAGAGATCGGCTACACCTTC | CANPLSTEIGYTF
TRBD1 | TRBJ2-1 | TRBV5-1 | few | TGCGCCAGCAGGTCGACAGGGGGGTCCAATGAGCAGTTCTTC | CASRSTGGSNEQFF
. | TRBJ1-5 | TRBV30 | . | TGTGCCTGGAGTGTCCGGGGAGGCAATCAGCCCCAGCATTTT | CAWSVRGGNQPQHF
. | TRBJ1-2 | TRBV15 | . | TGTGCCACCAGCAGAAGTACTGGGGCCTACTATGGCTACACCTTC | CATSRSTGAYYGYTF
. | TRBJ1-1 | TRBV20-1 | few | TGCAGTGCTAGACAGTACTTGAACACTGAAGCTTTCTTT | CSARQYLNTEAFF
. | TRBJ2-6 | TRBV6-2/TRBV6-3 | . | TGTGCCAGCAGTTACCAGGGGACTGGGGCCAACGTCCTGACTTTC | CASSYQGTGANVLTF
TRBD2 | TRBJ2-1 | TRBV7-8 | few | TGTGCCAGCAGCCCAGACTATGGCGGGAGGGGGGCTGAGCAGTTCTTC | CASSPDYGGRGAEQFF
. | TRBJ1-1 | TRBV2 | . | TGTGCCAGCAGTGAGGAACAGAACACTGAAGCTTTCTTT | CASSEEQNTEAFF
. | TRBJ2-3 | TRBV7-8 | few | TGTGCCAGCAGAAAAGCGGAGAGGACAGATACGCAGTATTTT | CASRKAERTDTQYF
TRBD2 | TRBJ2-3 | TRBV29-1 | few | TGCAGCGTTACTAGCGGGCGTGGCACAGATACGCAGTATTTT | CSVTSGRGTDTQYF
. | TRBJ1-2 | TRBV5-1 | many | TGCGCCAGCAGCTTTGATAACTATGGCTACACCTTC | CASSFDNYGYTF
. | TRBJ1-1 | TRBV7-9 | . | TGTGCCAGCAGCTTGGTACAGAACACTGAAGCTTTCTTT | CASSLVQNTEAFF
TRBD2 | TRBJ2-3 | TRBV4-3 | . | TGCGCCAGCAGCCAGTCGACTAGCGGGGTTCGTGGTACGCAGTATTTT | CASSQSTSGVRGTQYF
. | TRBJ2-1 | TRBV2 | . | TGTACCTCCGGGACTTCCGCCGTTGAGCAGTTCTTC | CTSGTSAVEQFF
. | TRBJ2-1 | TRBV9 | . | TGTGCCAGCAGCGCGGCGAATGGGGCATACAATGAGCAGTTCTTC | CASSAANGAYNEQFF
. | TRBJ2-5 | TRBV29-1 | . | TGCAGCGTTGTGGTGGACAAAGAGACCCAGTACTTC | CSVVVDKETQYF
. | TRBJ1-1 | TRBV18 | once | TGTGCCAGCTCACCAGCAGGCGACACTGAAGCTTTCTTT | CASSPAGDTEAFF
TRBD1 | TRBJ2-3 | TRBV6-1 | few | TGTGCCAGCAGGGTAGGGACAGCTAGCACAGATACGCAGTATTTT | CASRVGTASTDTQYF
. | TRBJ2-7 | TRBV10-2 | . | TGCGCCAGCAGTCTCAGTGGGGGAGTGATCTCCTACGAGCAGTACTTC | CASSLSGGVISYEQYF
. | TRBJ1-1 | TRBV4-2 | . | TGTGCCAGCAGCCAAGGGACGTCTGAAGCTTTCTTT | CASSQGTSEAFF
TRBD1 | TRBJ1-2 | TRBV25-1 | . | TGTGCCAGCAGTGAGGGACAGGGGGATGGCTACACCTTC | CASSEGQGDGYTF
. | TRBJ2-7 | TRBV20-1 | . | TGCAGTGCTCTCGGAAGGGGAGTCGAGCAGTACTTC | CSALGRGVEQYF
TRBD1 | TRBJ2-3 | TRBV12-3/TRBV12-4 | . | TGTGCCAGCAGTCACCGGGACAGGGGAATTGTAGATACGCAGTATTTT | CASSHRDRGIVDTQYF
TRBD2 | TRBJ2-3 | TRBV20-1 | . | TGCAGTGCCCAGGGACTAGCGGAGAGCACAGATACGCAGTATTTT | CSAQGLAESTDTQYF
. | TRBJ1-1 | TRBV5-4 | few | TGTGCCAGCAGCTTGAAATCGGTCGGCGTTCCTACTGAAGCTTTCTTT | CASSLKSVGVPTEAFF
. | TRBJ1-4 | TRBV27 | . | TGTGCCAGCAGTTCGGTTTTAGGGATTGAAAAACTGTTTTTT | CASSSVLGIEKLFF
. | TRBJ1-1 | TRBV5-1 | . | TGCGCCAGCAGCAAAGGGAACACTGAAGCTTTCTTT | CASSKGNTEAFF
. | TRBJ1-2 | TRBV5-1 | . | TGCGCCAGCAGCTTGCGCCGCGGCCATGGCTACACCTTC | CASSLRRGHGYTF
. | TRBJ2-1 | TRBV29-1 | few | TGCAGCGTTTTTCCCATCAAGGGTAGGCGCGGCGGGAAATACAATGAGCAGTTCTTC | CSVFPIKGRRGGKYNEQFF
. | TRBJ1-1 | TRBV6-2/TRBV6-3 | few | TGTGCCAGCACCCAGGGTACTGAAGCTTTCTTT | CASTQGTEAFF
TRBD2 | TRBJ2-3 | TRBV5-1 | . | TGCGCCAGCAGCCTCCCTAGCGGGGGTACAGATACGCAGTATTTT | CASSLPSGGTDTQYF
TRBD2 | TRBJ2-1 | TRBV6-5 | few | TGTGCCAGCAGCCAGGGACTAGCGGGAGAGCAGTTCTTC | CASSQGLAGEQFF
. | TRBJ2-5 | TRBV15 | few | TGTGCCACCAGCAGGGCTTCGATGGGACAAAGGGTTGTGACCCAGTACTTC | CATSRASMGQRVVTQYF
. | TRBJ2-2 | TRBV7-8 | few | TGTGCCAGCAGCCAAGGGGGGGGTCCCGGGGAGCTGTTTTTT | CASSQGGGPGELFF
. | TRBJ2-1 | TRBV30 | . | TGTGCCTGGAGTGAACCGGGCCCTAAGCGGGAGCAGTTCTTC | CAWSEPGPKREQFF
TRBD2 | TRBJ2-3 | TRBV4-2 | many | TGTGCCAGCAGCGTCCGCCCCGCCGGGACTAGCGGCAGCACAGATACGCAGTATTTT | CASSVRPAGTSGSTDTQYF
. | TRBJ2-5 | TRBV15 | many | TGTGCCACCAGTAAACAAGAGACCCAGTACTTC | CATSKQETQYF
. | TRBJ2-1 | TRBV11-3 | . | TGTGCCAGCAGCATCCCTAGCCGGAGGGAGCAGTTCTTC | CASSIPSRREQFF
. | TRBJ2-1 | TRBV29-1 | . | TGCAGCGTTCGGGACGGGAGCTCCTACAATGAGCAGTTCTTC | CSVRDGSSYNEQFF
. | TRBJ2-3 | TRBV20-1 | few | TGCAGTGCTAGAGCCCTGACTATCACAGATACGCAGTATTTT | CSARALTITDTQYF
TRBD2 | TRBJ2-7 | TRBV5-1 | . | TGCGCCAGCAGTAGTGGGACTATCTCCTACGAGCAGTACTTC | CASSSGTISYEQYF
TRBD2 | TRBJ2-1 | TRBV11-2 | . | TGTGCCAGCAAACTAGCGGGGGGAGGTGAGCAGTTCTTC | CASKLAGGGEQFF
TRBD2 | TRBJ2-7 | TRBV20-1 | many | TGCAGTGCTAGGGAGACTAGCGACTACGAGCAGTACTTC | CSARETSDYEQYF
. | TRBJ2-7 | TRBV5-1 | . | TGCGCCAGCAGCTCCACGACAGGAACCTACGAGCAGTACTTC | CASSSTTGTYEQYF
. | TRBJ2-1 | TRBV5-1 | . | TGCGCCAGCAGCTACAGGGAGGGTCGTGAGCAGTTCTTC | CASSYREGREQFF
. | TRBJ2-3 | TRBV18 | . | TGTGCCAGCTCACCAATCCCAGCGGGTACCACAGATACGCAGTATTTT | CASSPIPAGTTDTQYF
. | TRBJ2-2 | TRBV20-1 | once | TGCAGTGCCCCGCCCCTCTCGAACACCGGGGAGCTGTTTTTT | CSAPPLSNTGELFF
. | TRBJ2-7 | TRBV5-1 | . | TGCGCCAGCAGCCCGACACCTAACGGGGTCTACGAGCAGTACTTC | CASSPTPNGVYEQYF
TRBD2 | TRBJ2-1 | TRBV5-1 | few | TGCGCCAGCAGCTCACGTACTAGCGGAACGGGGGATGAGCAGTTCTTC | CASSSRTSGTGDEQFF
. | TRBJ1-1 | TRBV3-1 | . | TGTGCCAGCAGCCCGGGAGTGGGGGGGGACACTGAAGCTTTCTTT | CASSPGVGGDTEAFF
. | TRBJ2-1 | TRBV29-1 | few | TGCAGCGTTGAAGGAGACGGGAGCTCCTACAATGAGCAGTTCTTC | CSVEGDGSSYNEQFF
. | TRBJ1-1 | TRBV11-2 | many | TGTGCCAGCAGCTTACGGGCAGGGCCGAACACTGAAGCTTTCTTT | CASSLRAGPNTEAFF
. | TRBJ1-2 | TRBV4-1 | . | TGCGCCAGCAGCAACGGGGTGTATGGCTACACCTTC | CASSNGVYGYTF